These 24 T cell receptor beta chains originate from one sample sequenced in a study of T-cell reconstitution after alpha-beta-depleted transplantation in children. A TCRbeta library incorporating unique molecular identifiers was prepared. From the PCR reads, TCRdb called clonotypes with MiXCR, one entry per CDR3 protein. The repertoire holds about 420,000 distinct CDR3 sequences, with 15% to 20% as singletons. The specimen was PBMCs, mostly from graft donor cells, collected 360 days after TCRalphabeta/CD19-depleted stem cell transplant. The receptors here all came from a boy under two years old who had a stem cell transplant for Wiskott-Aldrich syndrome, so the T cells may come from the graft donor.

The V call is TRBV7-9, the J call TRBJ2-2; D call uncertain. Germline values: CDR1 SEHNR, CDR2 FQNEAQ (reference sequence). CDR3 length: 16 residues. Deletions cut 5 bases from V and 2 bases from J, with 15 bases between. CDR3 nucleotide sequence: TGTGCCAGCAGCCCATACCTAACCACCAACACCGGGGAGCTGTTTTTT. Amino acids: CASSPYLTTNTGELFF. Looking up the rest from reference TRBV7-9 and TRBJ2-2 gives the full variable domain: DTGVSQNPRHKITKRGQNVTFRCDPISEHNRLYWYRQTLGQGPEFLTYFQNEAQLEKSRLLSDRFSAERPKGSFSTLEIQRTEQGDSAMYLCASSPYLTTNTGELFFGEGSRLTVL.

J is TRBJ2-5 and V is TRBV7-8; 13 nucleotides align to TRBD2. The CDR3 totals 19 residues. Germline-derived CDR1 and CDR2 are SGHVS and FQNEAQ. With V trimmed by 4 bases and J by 0 bases, 11 bases remained unmatched. The CDR3 region has the DNA TGTGCCAGCAGCTACCTACCGGGACTAGCGGGAATGTACCAAGAGACCCAGTACTTC. Translating gives CASSYLPGLAGMYQETQYF.

This chain links TRBV11-3 with TRBJ2-7; D is possibly TRBD1 or TRBD2 (5 bases each). Trimming pared 2 bases from V and 2 bases from J, leaving 13 bases between. Germline values: CDR1 SGHNT, CDR2 YENEEA. The CDR3 runs 15 residues. CDR3 residues: CASSLSLGTAYEQYF. CDR3 nucleotides: TGTGCCAGCAGCTTATCCCTGGGGACGGCCTACGAGCAGTACTTC.

There are a few counts of this clonotype. The V and J genes are TRBV15 and TRBJ2-3; 8 bases line up with TRBD2. CDR1 LNHNV and CDR2 YYDKDF come from the germline V gene (reference sequence). J gave up 6 bases and V 3 bases, and 17 bases lay outside the gene matches. The length of the CDR3 is 18 residues. CDR3 DNA sequence: TGTGCCACCAGCAGGGCTCCCGGGACTAGAGGGGTCGGTGATACGCAGTATTTT. Translation gives CATSRAPGTRGVGDTQYF.

In this sample, this clonotype turned up many times. This chain links TRBV12-3 or TRBV12-4 with TRBJ2-7; the D is unclear. CDR3 size: 16 residues. Deletions cut 2 bases from V and 4 bases from J, with 18 bases between. The CDR3 region is CASSLKVGLAAYEQYF. CDR3 in DNA: TGTGCCAGCAGTTTAAAAGTAGGTCTGGCGGCTTACGAGCAGTACTTC.

This clonotype was found many times. V and J are TRBV20-1 and TRBJ2-1; D ambiguous. Looked up from germline, CDR1 is DFQATT and CDR2 is SNEGSKA (reference sequence). Trimming took 6 bases from V and 0 from J, leaving 15 bases between them. This CDR3 is built from 15 residues. This chain's CDR3 is CSATPIIPSYNEQFF. The CDR3, as DNA: TGCAGTGCGACCCCCATCATACCCTCCTACAATGAGCAGTTCTTC.

This clonotype was seen a handful of times. The chain uses TRBV4-2 and TRBJ2-1; TRBD2 aligns across 7 bases. CDR3 length: 17 residues. Trimming took 0 bases from V and 4 from J; bases not matched to a gene: 9. CDR1 LGHNA and CDR2 YNFKEQ come from the germline V gene. The CDR3 DNA sequence: TGTGCCAGCAGCCAAGATGTCGGCGGGGGAGGATACAATGAGCAGTTCTTC. Residues: CASSQDVGGGGYNEQFF.

This clonotype was counted many times. The chain links TRBV20-1 to TRBJ2-3; D perhaps matches TRBD2 (5 bases). The CDR3 extends over 11 amino acids. Per the germline V gene, CDR1 is DFQATT and CDR2 is SNEGSKA (reference sequence). The DNA for the CDR3 is TGCAGGGCATGGGAGCGAGATACGCAGTATTTT. It encodes CRAWERDTQYF.

The chain has TRBV6-5 and TRBJ1-6; D possibly corresponds to TRBD1 (5 bases). The germline V gene has CDR1 MNHEY and CDR2 SVGAGI. V was shortened by 6 bases and J by 10 bases, with 13 bases between the two germline ends. The length of the CDR3 is 13 residues. The chain's CDR3 is CASRPGTVSPLHF. CDR3 in DNA: TGTGCCAGCAGGCCCGGGACCGTATCACCCCTCCACTTT.

J is TRBJ2-7 and V is TRBV4-2; D perhaps matches TRBD1 (6 bases). V lost 0 bases, J lost 6 bases, and 12 bases lay in between. Germline CDR1 reads LGHNA; CDR2 reads YNFKEQ. This CDR3 is built from 14 residues. The CDR3 reads CASSQDVLRGEQYF. The DNA for the CDR3 is TGTGCCAGCAGCCAAGATGTTCTCAGGGGCGAGCAGTACTTC.

V is TRBV21-1 and J is TRBJ1-5. TRBV21-1 is a pseudogene locus. The CDR3 is 20 residues long. The CDR3 nucleotides are TGTGCCAGCAGCAAGGGGAGGGGACCATCTAGATGGTATAGCAATCAGCCCCAGCATTTT. Amino acids: CASSKGRGPSRWYSNQPQHF.

The rearrangement uses TRBV12-3 or TRBV12-4 and TRBJ2-2, with 8 positions matching TRBD2. Trimming cost V 5 bases and J 7 bases; bases outside gene matches: 9. The CDR3 has 15 residues. This CDR3 reads CASSLSGKRSGELFF. CDR3 DNA sequence: TGTGCCAGCAGTCTTAGCGGGAAGAGGAGCGGGGAGCTGTTTTTT.

The genes are TRBV7-8 and TRBJ2-7; D not certain. Germline CDR1 SGHVS, CDR2 FQNEAQ. This CDR3 contains 13 residues. V lost 2 bases and J lost 7, with 12 bases in between. The CDR3 reads CASSLTLSREQYF. CDR3 sequence (DNA): TGTGCCAGCAGCTTAACCCTGTCTCGGGAGCAGTACTTC.

This clonotype has more than one count but fewer than ten. This chain connects TRBV5-5 to TRBJ1-5, with D possibly being TRBD1 (6 bases). V was clipped by 1 base and J by 4 bases, with 9 bases between them. The germline V gene has CDR1 SGHKS and CDR2 YYEKEE (reference sequence). This CDR3 comprises 14 residues. The CDR3 bases are TGTGCCAGCAGCTTGTACAGGGAGAATCAGCCCCAGCATTTT. As protein: CASSLYRENQPQHF.

This sequence joins TRBV18 and TRBJ2-7; 8 bases map to TRBD1. CDR3 size: 12 residues. In germline, CDR1 is KGHSH, CDR2 LQKENI. With 4 bases clipped from V and 6 bases from J, the junction kept 2 bases outside the gene matches. CDR3 loop: CASSRTGTEQYF. In DNA, the CDR3 is TGTGCCAGCTCACGGACAGGGACCGAGCAGTACTTC.

This clonotype has a handful of counts. V usage is TRBV12-3 or TRBV12-4 and J usage is TRBJ1-1; a weak D match, TRBD1 (6 bases). Trimming removed 3 bases at V and 8 bases at J, with 13 bases between. This CDR3 spans 13 amino acids. CDR3 nucleotides: TGTGCCAGCAGTTTCGCCTGGGGGGCAGAAGCTTTCTTT. Translated, it gives CASSFAWGAEAFF.

V gene TRBV24-1 combines with J gene TRBJ2-2, with 7 bases matching TRBD1. Germline V CDR1 and CDR2: KGHDR, SFDVKD. The CDR3 consists of 12 residues. V lost 7 bases and J lost 6; bases outside the gene matches: 1. In DNA form, the CDR3 reads TGTGCCACCAGGACAGGGCCCGGGGAGCTGTTTTTT. Translation: CATRTGPGELFF.

This clonotype turned up a few times. The V call is TRBV7-9, the J call TRBJ1-6; 8 bases map to TRBD1. Losses at the gene ends were 7 bases for V and 8 bases for J; bases not matched to a gene: 10. The CDR3 spans 15 residues. The germline gives CDR1 SEHNR, CDR2 FQNEAQ (reference sequence). The CDR3 region is CASTLGGRGHSPLHF. CDR3 bases: TGTGCCAGCACCCTAGGCGGCAGGGGGCATTCACCCCTCCACTTT.

This clonotype was counted a few times. This chain links TRBV3-1 with TRBJ2-3, with TRBD2 as a possible D gene (5 bases). There are 16 residues in the CDR3. The V end was cut by 2 bases, the J end by 0 bases, with 12 bases between. The germline gives CDR1 LGHDT, CDR2 YNNKEL (reference sequence). In DNA form, the CDR3 reads TGTGCCAGCAGCCAATGGCTGGAGGTTAGCACAGATACGCAGTATTTT. Translation: CASSQWLEVSTDTQYF.

The chain employs TRBV7-2 and TRBJ2-7; D gene uncertain. Deletions cut 2 bases from V and 4 bases from J, with 12 bases between. The germline V gene has CDR1 SGHTA and CDR2 FQGNSA. CDR3 size: 14 residues. CDR3 sequence: CASSLRRSLYEQYF. As DNA, the CDR3 is TGTGCCAGCAGCTTACGCAGATCCCTGTACGAGCAGTACTTC.

This clonotype has more than one count but fewer than ten. V usage is TRBV28 and J usage is TRBJ2-7; D unclear. The CDR3 contains 13 residues. Trimming stripped 5 bases from V and 4 bases from J, with 12 bases between. Germline CDR1 and CDR2: MDHEN and SYDVKM. CDR3 amino acids: CASSKSPDYEQYF. For the CDR3, the DNA is TGTGCCAGCAGTAAGTCACCCGATTACGAGCAGTACTTC.

This clonotype was recorded a few times. The chain couples TRBV7-9 to TRBJ1-2; D perhaps matches TRBD1 (5 bases). Deletions cut 4 bases from V and 4 bases from J, with 10 bases between. Germline-derived CDR1 and CDR2 are SEHNR and FQNEAQ (reference sequence). CDR3 length: 13 residues. Written as DNA, the CDR3 is TGTGCCAGCAGCTCCTTCAGGGCCTATGGCTACACCTTC. This translates into CASSSFRAYGYTF.

The table lists this clonotype with many counts. This chain connects TRBV12-3 or TRBV12-4 to TRBJ1-6; D remains unclear. V gave up 6 bases and J gave up 9 bases, with 12 bases separating them. This CDR3 is built from 13 residues. The CDR3 loop reads CASSPSRASPLHF. CDR3 DNA: TGTGCCAGCAGCCCCTCGCGGGCTTCACCCCTCCACTTT.

This clonotype was counted only a few times. Written as DNA, the CDR3 is TGCAGCGTCGTAACTAGCGGGATATCCTACGAGCAGTACTTC. It is translated as CSVVTSGISYEQYF. The rearrangement uses TRBV29-1 and TRBJ2-7; 10 positions match TRBD2. The V gene end was trimmed by 6 bases and the J gene end by 1 base; junction bases not matched to a gene: 6. Germline V CDR1 and CDR2: SQVTM, ANQGSEA. CDR3 length equals 14 residues.